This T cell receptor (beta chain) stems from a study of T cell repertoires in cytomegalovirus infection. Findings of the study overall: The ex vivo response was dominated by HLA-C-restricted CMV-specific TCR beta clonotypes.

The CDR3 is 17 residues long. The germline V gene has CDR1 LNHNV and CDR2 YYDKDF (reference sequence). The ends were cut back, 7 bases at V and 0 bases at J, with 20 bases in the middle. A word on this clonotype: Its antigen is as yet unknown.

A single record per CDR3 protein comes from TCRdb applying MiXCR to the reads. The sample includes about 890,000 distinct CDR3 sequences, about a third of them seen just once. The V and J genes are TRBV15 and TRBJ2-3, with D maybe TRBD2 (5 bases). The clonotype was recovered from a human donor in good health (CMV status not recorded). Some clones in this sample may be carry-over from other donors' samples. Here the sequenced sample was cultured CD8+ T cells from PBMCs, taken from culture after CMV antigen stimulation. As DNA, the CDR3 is TGTGCCACCAAGGGAGAACGTGGGATCCTAAGCACAGATACGCAGTATTTT. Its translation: CATKGERGILSTDTQYF.